The 2 T cell receptor beta chains below come from one sample, sequenced in a study of T-cell reconstitution after alpha-beta-depleted transplantation in children. Researchers prepared the TCRbeta library using unique molecular identifiers, the study reports. TCRdb re-called the PCR reads through MiXCR, storing one row per CDR3 protein. The table shows some 600,000 distinct CDR3 sequences, with 16% occurring only once. The sequences come from PBMCs from the stem cell graft donor, collected from the stem cell graft. The source of these receptors is a human donor who donated a stem cell graft to a child with acute myeloid leukemia.

The table lists this clonotype with many counts. The chain links TRBV10-3 to TRBJ1-1, with D hard to call. The V end lost 7 bases, the J end lost 0 bases, and 9 bases lay between the germline ends. Germline CDR1 is ENHRY and CDR2 is SYGVKD. This CDR3 is 13 amino acids long. As DNA, the CDR3 is TGTGCCATCACAGACCCCATGAACACTGAAGCTTTCTTT. Translated, it gives CAITDPMNTEAFF.

At least ten counts were recorded for this clonotype. The J gene is TRBJ2-7, the V gene TRBV7-6; 13 nucleotides align to TRBD2. Germline V CDR1 and CDR2: SGHVS, FNYEAQ. The CDR3 covers 17 residues. Trimming removed 3 bases from V and 0 bases from J; junction bases left unmatched: 5. CDR3 protein: CASSLRGTSGDSYEQYV. DNA for the CDR3: TGTGCCAGCAGCTTGCGGGGGACTAGCGGGGACTCCTACGAGCAGTACGTC.